This passage covers 2 T cell receptor beta chains from one sample sequenced in a study of blood T cell repertoires in COVID-19. Only in-frame clones appear in the TCRdb table, and some are missing; sequencing was by immunoSEQ multiplex PCR. The sample holds over 110,000 clones, about 70% seen once. Material: peripheral blood. All receptors derive from a man older than 75 with acute or convalescent COVID-19.

This chain joins TRBV10-3 and TRBJ2-7, with 9 bases identical to TRBD1. Germline assignment: CDR1 ENHRY and CDR2 SYGVKD. J gave up 7 bases and V 10 bases, and 8 bases lay outside the gene matches. There are 12 residues in the CDR3. The CDR3 spells CATMDRGREQYF. Here the CDR3 DNA reads TGTGCCACCATGGACAGGGGAAGGGAGCAGTACTTC.

The rearrangement joins TRBV6-6 to TRBJ1-6, with TRBD1 as a possible D gene (5 bases). V lost 8 bases to trimming and J lost 7 bases, with 12 bases between them. Germline values: CDR1 MNHNY, CDR2 SVGAGI (reference sequence). The CDR3 is 13 residues long. CDR3 bases: TGTGCCAGCGCCCAGGGTGAGAATTCACCCCTCCACTTT. Its translation: CASAQGENSPLHF.